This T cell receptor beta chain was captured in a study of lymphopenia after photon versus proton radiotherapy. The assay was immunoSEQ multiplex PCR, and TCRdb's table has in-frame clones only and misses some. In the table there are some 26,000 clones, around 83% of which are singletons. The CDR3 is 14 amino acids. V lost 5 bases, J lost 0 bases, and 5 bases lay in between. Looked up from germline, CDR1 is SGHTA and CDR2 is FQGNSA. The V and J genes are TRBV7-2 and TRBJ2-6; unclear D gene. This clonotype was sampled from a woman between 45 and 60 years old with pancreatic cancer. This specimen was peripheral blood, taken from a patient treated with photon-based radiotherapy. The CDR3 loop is CASSLSSGANVLTF. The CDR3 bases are TGTGCCAGCAGCCTAAGCTCTGGGGCCAACGTCCTGACTTTC.